These 15 T cell receptor beta chains originate from one sample sequenced in a study of cytomegalovirus exposure and HLA in healthy donors. PCR was performed using 60 Vbeta and 13 Jbeta primers. This table comes from immunoSEQ multiplex PCR, and its TCRdb copy is limited to in-frame clones, with some not included. The table lists some 240,000 clones, 70% to 85% of them singletons. Source material: PBMCs. All receptors derive from a male donor in good health and CMV-seronegative.

This chain connects TRBV6-5 to TRBJ2-7; 7 bases align to TRBD2. The CDR3 extends over 15 amino acids. CDR1 is MNHEY, CDR2 SVGAGI, per germline. Trimming took 0 bases from V and 2 from J; bases not matched to a gene: 4. CDR3 coding DNA: TGTGCCAGCAGTTACTCGCCTAGCGGTACCTACGAGCAGTACTTC. Protein: CASSYSPSGTYEQYF.

This rearrangement joins TRBV10-1 to TRBJ1-2, with 7 positions matching TRBD1. The J segment lost 8 bases and the V segment lost 4 bases, leaving 13 bases of the junction unmatched. The CDR3 is 15 amino acids. The V gene's germline CDR1 is WNHNN and CDR2 SYGVQD (reference sequence). The CDR3 sequence: CASSADRKRTYGYTF. CDR3 coding DNA: TGCGCCAGCAGTGCGGACAGGAAAAGGACTTACGGCTACACCTTC.

The chain uses TRBV2 and TRBJ2-7; 10 nucleotides agree with TRBD2. There are 14 residues in the CDR3. Germline V CDR1 and CDR2: SNHLY, FYNNEI. Trimming cost V 7 bases and J 3 bases; bases outside gene matches: 6. CDR3 sequence reads: CASKEREGLYEQYF. Written as DNA, the CDR3 is TGTGCCAGCAAGGAGCGGGAGGGGCTCTACGAGCAGTACTTC.

The chain recombines TRBV6-5 with TRBJ1-1; a possible D gene is TRBD1 (5 bases). CDR3 size: 16 residues. The V gene lost 2 bases and the J gene lost 2 bases, with 15 bases spanning the gap. Germline CDR1 and CDR2: MNHEY and SVGAGI. CDR3 sequence reads: CASSYGALLANTEAFF. The CDR3 DNA is TGTGCCAGCAGTTACGGGGCCCTATTAGCTAACACTGAAGCTTTCTTT.

This rearrangement joins TRBV7-9 to TRBJ2-2, with TRBD1 matching over 8 bases. The CDR3 length is 14 residues. J lost 7 bases, V lost 3 bases, and 4 bases had no gene match. CDR1 is SEHNR and CDR2 is FQNEAQ in the germline V gene (reference sequence). Here the CDR3 reads CASSLTGDSGELFF. As DNA, the CDR3 is TGTGCCAGCAGCTTGACAGGGGATAGCGGGGAGCTGTTTTTT. Full variable domain (outside the CDR3, taken from reference TRBV7-9 and TRBJ2-2): DTGVSQNPRHKITKRGQNVTFRCDPISEHNRLYWYRQTLGQGPEFLTYFQNEAQLEKSRLLSDRFSAERPKGSFSTLEIQRTEQGDSAMYLCASSLTGDSGELFFGEGSRLTVL.

The V gene is TRBV9, the J gene TRBJ2-3, with TRBD2 identical over 11 bases. Germline CDR1 is SGDLS and CDR2 is YYNGEE. The CDR3 is 17 amino acids. The J segment lost 2 bases and the V segment lost 0 bases, leaving 5 bases of the junction unmatched. CDR3 coding DNA: TGTGCCAGCAGCGTAGATCTAGCGGGGGGATCCACAGATACGCAGTATTTT. It codes for CASSVDLAGGSTDTQYF.

The genes are TRBV5-6 and TRBJ2-3; TRBD1 might be the D (6 bases). V was shortened by 4 bases and J by 7 bases, with 10 bases between the two germline ends. The CDR3 contains 12 residues. Germline values: CDR1 SGHDT, CDR2 YYEEEE. CDR3 coding DNA: TGTGCCAGCAGCCTGGACAGTAATACGCAGTATTTT. This gives the protein CASSLDSNTQYF. Drawing the rest from reference TRBV5-6 and TRBJ2-3, the complete variable domain is DAGVTQSPTHLIKTRGQQVTLRCSPKSGHDTVSWYQQALGQGPQFIFQYYEEEERQRGNFPDRFSGHQFPNYSSELNVNALLLGDSALYLCASSLDSNTQYFGPGTRLTVL.

This chain joins TRBV5-1 and TRBJ1-2; D may be TRBD1 (5 bases). CDR1 SGHRS and CDR2 YFSETQ come from the germline V gene. This CDR3 comprises 17 residues. Trimming removed 0 bases from V and 3 bases from J, with 18 bases in between. Here the CDR3 reads CASSLDYRQGGDYGYTF. CDR3 bases: TGCGCCAGCAGCTTGGATTATCGGCAGGGCGGTGACTATGGCTACACCTTC.

The DNA of the CDR3 is TGTGCCAGCAGTTACCCTGCCGGGGAGCTGTTTTTT. Protein: CASSYPAGELFF. The chain combines TRBV6-6 with TRBJ2-2; D gene unclear. Germline V gene sequence: CDR1 MNHNY, CDR2 SVGAGI (reference sequence). This CDR3 region has 12 residues. V dropped 2 bases and J dropped 6 bases, with 4 bases sitting between them.

The chain carries TRBV7-3 and TRBJ2-1, with 7 bases fitting TRBD2. With V trimmed by 4 bases and J by 2 bases, 5 bases remained unmatched. CDR3 length equals 15 residues. CDR1 is SGHTA and CDR2 is FQGTGA in the germline V gene. The CDR3 region is CASSSSGSPYNEQFF. In DNA, the CDR3 is TGTGCCAGCAGCTCTAGCGGCTCCCCCTACAATGAGCAGTTCTTC.

This chain connects TRBV5-5 to TRBJ1-2; perhaps TRBD1 as D (5 bases). Germline V gene lookup returns CDR1 SGHKS and CDR2 YYEKEE (reference sequence). The length of the CDR3 is 15 residues. The V end lost 0 bases, the J end lost 2 bases, and 11 bases lay between the germline ends. The CDR3 DNA sequence: TGTGCCAGCAGCTTGGAGGCAGGGAAGAACTATGGCTACACCTTC. Translating it yields CASSLEAGKNYGYTF.

The rearrangement uses TRBV5-6 and TRBJ2-2; 8 bases fit TRBD2. Per the germline V gene, CDR1 is SGHDT and CDR2 is YYEEEE. The V segment lost 4 bases and the J segment 0 bases; nucleotides outside the gene matches: 5. CDR3 length equals 16 residues. CDR3 loop: CASSAASGSNTGELFF. DNA for the CDR3: TGTGCCAGCAGCGCGGCTAGCGGGTCGAACACCGGGGAGCTGTTTTTT.

Remarks on this clone: The same CDR3 also results from other DNA sequences found in this sample. The chain links TRBV27 to TRBJ2-7; D is possibly TRBD2 (5 bases). With 3 bases removed from V and 0 bases from J, the gap between germline ends came to 9 bases. This CDR3 has 14 amino acids. CDR1 and CDR2 from the germline V gene are MNHEY and SMNVEV (reference sequence). The CDR3 DNA follows: TGTGCCAGCAGTTTGGCGGGTAGCTCCTACGAGCAGTACTTC. Amino acids: CASSLAGSSYEQYF.

V gene TRBV7-9 combines with J gene TRBJ2-7, with TRBD1 as a possible D gene (6 bases). In germline, CDR1 is SEHNR, CDR2 FQNEAQ (reference sequence). Trimming pared 3 bases from V and 5 bases from J, leaving 14 bases between. The CDR3 totals 14 residues. The CDR3 DNA reads TGTGCCAGCAGCTTGGCACGGACAGACCACGAGCAGTACTTC. Translation: CASSLARTDHEQYF.

The chain joins TRBV9 to TRBJ2-3; 8 nucleotides align to TRBD2. The V segment lost 0 bases and the J segment 2 bases; nucleotides outside the gene matches: 8. Germline loops: CDR1 SGDLS, CDR2 YYNGEE. There are 17 residues in the CDR3. CDR3 sequence reads: CASSVESGRWATDTQYF. The CDR3 nucleotides are TGTGCCAGCAGCGTAGAGAGCGGGAGATGGGCCACAGATACGCAGTATTTT. The complete variable domain, with remaining parts taken from reference TRBV9 and TRBJ2-3, reads DSGVTQTPKHLITATGQRVTLRCSPRSGDLSVYWYQQSLDQGLQFLIQYYNGEERAKGNILERFSAQQFPDLHSELNLSSLELGDSALYFCASSVESGRWATDTQYFGPGTRLTVL.